This T cell receptor beta chain is from a study of blood T cell repertoires in COVID-19. For this clone: The identical CDR3 is also encoded by other nucleotide sequences in the sample.

Cohort 3 recovery required two negative PCRs, clearance, or symptom resolution. Profiling relied on immunoSEQ multiplex PCR, and the TCRdb table lists in-frame clones only, not all of them. The table records roughly 290,000 clones, 80% to 90% of them present only once. Specimen: PBMCs or T cells enriched from blood (not recorded which). This clonotype was sampled from a man between 25 and 39 years old who had recovered from COVID-19.

Written as DNA, the CDR3 is TGTGCCAGCAGTGAAGGGACAGGGTATGGCTACACCTTC. This encodes CASSEGTGYGYTF. The chain employs TRBV2 and TRBJ1-2; 8 bases agree with TRBD1. The germline CDR1 and CDR2 sequences are SNHLY and FYNNEI. V lost 1 base and J lost 5; bases outside the gene matches: 0. The CDR3 runs to 13 residues.